These 27 T cell receptor beta chains originate from one sample sequenced in a study of blood T cell repertoires in COVID-19. Sequencing was performed with immunoSEQ multiplex PCR; in TCRdb, only in-frame clones are kept and a portion is missing. The sample shows 100,000 or so clones, roughly 79% of them seen only once. Sequencing used peripheral blood. These receptors were obtained from a woman in her seventies with acute or convalescent COVID-19.

This rearrangement joins TRBV9 to TRBJ2-2; 8 bases agree with TRBD1. V shed 1 base, J shed 6 bases, and the junction held 11 bases outside the gene matches. The CDR3 has 17 amino acids. Germline CDR1 and CDR2: SGDLS and YYNGEE. The CDR3 nucleotides are TGTGCCAGCAGCGTATCTGGACAGGGAGATTTACCCGGGGAGCTGTTTTTT. Translation: CASSVSGQGDLPGELFF.

The V gene is TRBV19, the J gene TRBJ2-1; perhaps TRBD2 as D (7 bases). The CDR3 spans 16 residues. Trimming stripped 0 bases from V and 2 bases from J, with 11 bases between. Germline loops: CDR1 LNHDA, CDR2 SQIVND (reference sequence). In DNA form, the CDR3 reads TGTGCCAGTAGTATAGAAGGGGGAGGGCCCTACAATGAGCAGTTCTTC. Translating it yields CASSIEGGGPYNEQFF.

The V and J genes are TRBV3-1 (or the pseudogene TRBV3-2) and TRBJ2-5, with TRBD2 matching over 10 bases. V shed 4 bases and J 5 bases; nucleotides not matched to a gene: 10. The CDR3 contains 16 residues. In germline, CDR1 is LGHDT, CDR2 YNNKEL (reference sequence). As DNA, the CDR3 is TGTGCCAGCAGCCGGGCCCTAGCGGGAGTATCTGAGACCCAGTACTTC. Its protein is CASSRALAGVSETQYF.

J is TRBJ2-7 and V is TRBV20-1; TRBD1 is a possible D gene (6 bases). The germline gives CDR1 DFQATT, CDR2 SNEGSKA (reference sequence). This CDR3 is 14 amino acids long. The ends were cut back, 3 bases at V and 0 bases at J, with 12 bases in the middle. DNA of the CDR3: TGCAGTGCTAGTGAACCAGGGGTCTCCTACGAGCAGTACTTC. Translation gives CSASEPGVSYEQYF.

This clone has more than one count but fewer than ten. The V call is TRBV4-2, the J call TRBJ2-7; 11 bases align to TRBD2. The CDR3 runs 20 residues. The germline V gene encodes CDR1 LGHNA and CDR2 YNFKEQ. V dropped 0 bases and J dropped 2; count of bases not matched to a gene: 15. The CDR3 DNA is TGTGCCAGCAGCCAAGATGAAGTCCAACTAGCGGGAGAACCTCCCTACGAGCAGTACTTC. Its protein is CASSQDEVQLAGEPPYEQYF.

Note on this clone: One end of the junction is discordant with germline, which a read error may explain. The V call is TRBV15, the J call TRBJ1-1; D ambiguous. The CDR3 extends over 13 amino acids. The germline V gene encodes CDR1 LNHNV and CDR2 YYDKDF (reference sequence). CDR3 sequence: CAASRPRNTEAFF. The DNA for the CDR3 is TGTGCCGCCAGCAGACCGAGGAACACTGAAGCTTTCTTT.

The chain recombines TRBV5-8 with TRBJ2-7, with D possibly being TRBD2 (6 bases). CDR3 size: 13 residues. CDR1 and CDR2 from the germline V gene are SGHTS and YDEGEE. Trimming took 0 bases from V and 4 from J, leaving 8 bases between them. The DNA for the CDR3 is TGTGCCAGCAGCTTGGGTGCGGGATACGAGCAGTACTTC. Its translation is CASSLGAGYEQYF. Based on the CDR3 plus reference TRBV5-8 and TRBJ2-7, the full variable domain is EAGVTQSPTHLIKTRGQQATLRCSPISGHTSVYWYQQALGLGLQFLLWYDEGEERNRGNFPPRFSGRQFPNYSSELNVNALELEDSALYLCASSLGAGYEQYFGPGTRLTVT.

The V gene is TRBV7-2, the J gene TRBJ2-5; 9 bases are a match to TRBD1. Germline CDR1 and CDR2: SGHTA and FQGNSA. This CDR3 region has 14 residues. V lost 5 bases, J lost 2 bases, and 3 bases stayed unmatched. CDR3 amino acids: CASSLDRGQETQYF. Here the CDR3 DNA reads TGTGCCAGCAGCCTGGACAGGGGTCAAGAGACCCAGTACTTC. Together with reference TRBV7-2 and TRBJ2-5, the CDR3 gives the full variable domain: GAGVSQSPSNKVTEKGKDVELRCDPISGHTALYWYRQSLGQGLEFLIYFQGNSAPDKSGLPSDRFSAERTGGSVSTLTIQRTQQEDSAVYLCASSLDRGQETQYFGPGTRLLVL.

This chain joins TRBV15 and TRBJ1-2; D may be TRBD1 (5 bases). Trimming stripped 5 bases from V and 7 bases from J, with 14 bases between. The V gene's germline CDR1 is LNHNV and CDR2 YYDKDF (reference sequence). The CDR3 loop spans 13 amino acids. The CDR3 is CATSPRGGSGYTF. As DNA, the CDR3 is TGTGCCACCAGCCCTAGGGGCGGTAGTGGCTACACCTTC.

The V and J genes are TRBV6-2 or TRBV6-3 and TRBJ2-7; 7 positions agree with TRBD2. After removal of 2 bases from V and 2 bases from J, the junction contained 9 bases not matched to a gene. Germline V gene data show CDR1 as MNHEY and CDR2 as SVGEGT. The CDR3 sequence is 16 residues long. CDR3 DNA: TGTGCCAGCAGTTACGGAGCGGGATCCCCTACCTACGAGCAGTACTTC. Residues: CASSYGAGSPTYEQYF.

The CDR3 bases are TGTGCCAGTAAGCGGGAGAGGGGGAGTGAAAAACTGTTTTTT. As protein: CASKRERGSEKLFF. The V gene is TRBV19, the J gene TRBJ1-4; maybe TRBD1 (6 bases). This CDR3 has 14 amino acids. The germline V gene has CDR1 LNHDA and CDR2 SQIVND (reference sequence). Between the trimmed V and J ends, which lost 7 bases and 7 bases, there was a span of 16 bases.

The chain has TRBV7-8 and TRBJ1-2; 7 bases are a match to TRBD1. V was pared by 1 base and J by 11 bases, with 7 bases of the junction left unmatched. This CDR3 contains 13 residues. From germline, CDR1 is SGHVS and CDR2 FQNEAQ. CDR3 loop: CASSLDTTGRYTF. The CDR3 DNA reads as TGTGCCAGCAGCTTAGATACGACAGGGCGGTACACCTTC.

This clone was seen once. The CDR3 DNA is TGCAGCGTTGAGAGGACAGGGGAGAAGACCCAGTACTTC. Its translation is CSVERTGEKTQYF. This chain links TRBV29-1 with TRBJ2-5; 9 nucleotides align to TRBD1. After removal of 3 bases from V and 6 bases from J, the junction contained 5 bases not matched to a gene. CDR1 is SQVTM and CDR2 is ANQGSEA in the germline V gene. This CDR3 has 13 amino acids.

This chain connects TRBV6-5 to TRBJ1-6, with 7 bases aligning to TRBD1. Germline-derived CDR1 and CDR2 are MNHEY and SVGAGI. V was clipped by 6 bases and J by 11 bases; unmatched bases: 13. The CDR3 runs to 15 residues. This chain's CDR3 is CASSTIGAGGPPLHF. DNA for the CDR3: TGTGCCAGCAGCACAATAGGGGCAGGGGGTCCACCCCTCCACTTT.

The chain combines TRBV14 with TRBJ2-7; D is unclear. Trimming pared 2 bases from V and 3 bases from J, leaving 8 bases between. Germline V CDR1 and CDR2: SGHDN, FVKESK. The CDR3 covers 13 residues. The CDR3 region is CASSQINIYEQYF. The CDR3, as DNA: TGTGCCAGCAGCCAAATAAACATCTACGAGCAGTACTTC.

The chain couples TRBV7-9 to TRBJ2-5, with D possibly TRBD2 on 5 matching bases. Germline V gene data show CDR1 as SEHNR and CDR2 as FQNEAQ (reference sequence). The CDR3 spans 12 residues. V lost 2 bases and J 5 bases, leaving 6 bases between the germline ends. In DNA, the CDR3 is TGTGCCAGCAGCTTACAGCGGGAGACCCAGTACTTC. Translating gives CASSLQRETQYF.

The chain uses TRBV7-6 and TRBJ2-1, with 9 bases that match TRBD2. The CDR3 is made up of 19 amino acids. The trim removed 5 bases at V and 4 bases at J, leaving 18 bases unmatched. Germline V gives CDR1 SGHVS, CDR2 FNYEAQ. The CDR3 region is CASSRLPSGTSSQYNEQFF. The CDR3 coding sequence is TGTGCCAGCAGCCGCCTACCTAGCGGGACCTCAAGTCAATACAATGAGCAGTTCTTC.

This clone was observed a few times. The gene calls are TRBV14 and TRBJ2-2; a weak D match, TRBD2 (5 bases). The CDR3 sequence is 14 residues long. Deletions cut 2 bases from V and 6 bases from J, with 10 bases between. The germline CDR1 and CDR2 sequences are SGHDN and FVKESK. The CDR3 region has the DNA TGTGCCAGCAGCCAACAGGACTCTTCCGGGGAGCTGTTTTTT. This encodes CASSQQDSSGELFF.

This clone appeared once. The chain is built from TRBV7-2 and TRBJ2-7, with 7 bases identical to TRBD2. CDR1 and CDR2 (germline): SGHTA, FQGNSA. V shed 5 bases and J 7 bases; nucleotides not matched to a gene: 14. There are 15 residues in the CDR3. The DNA of the CDR3 is TGTGCCAGCAGCCATCCCCCCGGCGGGAGAAAAGAGCAGTACTTC. It translates to CASSHPPGGRKEQYF.

The chain carries TRBV5-1 and TRBJ1-3, with 9 bases aligning to TRBD1. Trimming at V came to 5 bases and at J to 2 bases, leaving 5 bases not matched to a gene. The germline gives CDR1 SGHRS, CDR2 YFSETQ. This CDR3 has 15 residues. CDR3 sequence reads: CASSSGTGTGNTIYF. The DNA for the CDR3 is TGCGCCAGCAGTTCCGGGACAGGGACTGGAAACACCATATATTTT. Full variable domain (rest looked up from reference TRBV5-1 and TRBJ1-3): KAGVTQTPRYLIKTRGQQVTLSCSPISGHRSVSWYQQTPGQGLQFLFEYFSETQRNKGNFPGRFSGRQFSNSRSEMNVSTLELGDSALYLCASSSGTGTGNTIYFGEGSWLTVV.

The V gene is TRBV28, the J gene TRBJ1-5, with unresolved D. The V and J ends lost 1 base and 6 bases respectively, with 10 bases between them. CDR1 and CDR2 from the germline V gene are MDHEN and SYDVKM. The CDR3 length is 14 residues. CDR3 sequence (DNA): TGTGCCAGCAGTTTATTGCAGGAGGGTCAGCCCCAGCATTTT. The encoded protein is CASSLLQEGQPQHF. The whole variable domain, filled in from reference TRBV28 and TRBJ1-5, reads DVKVTQSSRYLVKRTGEKVFLECVQDMDHENMFWYRQDPGLGLRLIYFSYDVKMKEKGDIPEGYSVSREKKERFSLILESASTNQTSMYLCASSLLQEGQPQHFGDGTRLSIL.

The CDR3, as DNA: TGTGCCAGCAGGGAGGAGACTTTCTACGAGCAGTACTTC. Encoded protein: CASREETFYEQYF. This sequence joins TRBV28 and TRBJ2-7; a weak D match, TRBD2 (5 bases). V lost 6 bases, J lost 3 bases, and 12 bases lay in between. This CDR3 comprises 13 residues. Germline lookup yields CDR1 MDHEN and CDR2 SYDVKM.

The rearrangement joins TRBV5-5 to TRBJ1-5, with a weak D call TRBD1 (6 bases). Germline V gene data show CDR1 as SGHKS and CDR2 as YYEKEE (reference sequence). The CDR3 totals 14 residues. The V end lost 1 base, the J end lost 10 bases, and 15 bases lay between the germline ends. The CDR3 sequence: CASSLFHSTGPQHF. The CDR3 DNA is TGTGCCAGCAGCTTGTTTCATTCGACAGGTCCCCAGCATTTT.

This clone was observed at least ten times. The rearrangement uses TRBV27 and TRBJ1-1; D not resolved. V lost 6 bases, J lost 4 bases, and 15 bases lay in between. CDR1 and CDR2 (germline): MNHEY, SMNVEV (reference sequence). CDR3 size: 14 residues. The CDR3 is CASSGPGRGTEAFF. The CDR3 region has the DNA TGTGCCAGCAGCGGGCCCGGACGGGGCACTGAAGCTTTCTTT.

This chain links TRBV27 with TRBJ2-5; 7 bases agree with TRBD2. Germline V CDR1 and CDR2: MNHEY, SMNVEV (reference sequence). The CDR3 is 16 amino acids. V dropped 0 bases and J dropped 2; count of bases not matched to a gene: 6. The DNA of the CDR3 is TGTGCCAGCAGTTTATCGGGAGGGACTCTTCAAGAGACCCAGTACTTC. Residues: CASSLSGGTLQETQYF.

This clone was observed a single time. This chain joins TRBV29-1 and TRBJ1-1; 8 bases are shared with TRBD1. Trimming took 0 bases from V and 6 from J; bases not matched to a gene: 9. This CDR3 has 15 residues. Germline CDR1 and CDR2: SQVTM and ANQGSEA. The CDR3, as DNA: TGCAGCGTTGAAGATGGAGAAACAGGGGGGCCTGAAGCTTTCTTT. This sequence encodes CSVEDGETGGPEAFF.

The chain uses TRBV14 and TRBJ2-3, with 9 bases fitting TRBD1. Germline values: CDR1 SGHDN, CDR2 FVKESK. Germline trimming cut 3 bases from V and 1 base from J; bases unmatched to any gene: 2. This CDR3 is 15 amino acids long. The CDR3 bases are TGTGCCAGCAGCCACGGACAGGGGCGCACAGATACGCAGTATTTT. The encoded protein is CASSHGQGRTDTQYF.